One sample yielded the 3 T cell receptor beta chains listed below, sequenced in a study of cytomegalovirus exposure and HLA in healthy donors. PCR involved 60 Vbeta and 13 Jbeta primers. The repertoire was sequenced with immunoSEQ multiplex PCR; TCRdb's copy has only in-frame clones and lacks some. The listing contains fewer than 50,000 clones. Sequenced sample: PBMCs. The receptor source for this set is a male donor in good health and CMV-seronegative.

This chain links TRBV5-1 with TRBJ2-7; D possibly corresponds to TRBD1 (5 bases). Trimming removed 7 bases from V and 3 bases from J, with 14 bases in between. The CDR3 runs 13 residues. The germline V gene has CDR1 SGHRS and CDR2 YFSETQ. The CDR3 nucleotides are TGCGCCAGCTCGGTGGGGCCAAACTACGAGCAGTACTTC. Its translation is CASSVGPNYEQYF.

The chain's CDR3 is CASSQPGLAGGADTQYF. The CDR3 nucleotides are TGTGCCAGCAGCCAACCGGGACTAGCGGGAGGTGCAGATACGCAGTATTTT. The gene calls are TRBV4-2 and TRBJ2-3, with 15 positions matching TRBD2. The CDR3 spans 17 residues. Germline trimming cut 2 bases from V and 4 bases from J; bases unmatched to any gene: 4. Looked up from germline, CDR1 is LGHNA and CDR2 is YNFKEQ.

V and J are TRBV5-4 and TRBJ2-1, with TRBD2 matching over 13 bases. Germline V gene sequence: CDR1 SGHNT, CDR2 YYREEE (reference sequence). The CDR3 is 18 residues long. V dropped 5 bases and J dropped 5; count of bases not matched to a gene: 13. Written as DNA, the CDR3 is TGTGCCAGCAGTGGGGCGAACTTCGGGACTAGCGGGGACAATGAGCAGTTCTTC. This sequence encodes CASSGANFGTSGDNEQFF.